The T cell receptor (beta chain) described here comes from a study of CD8+CD57+ T cells in acquired aplastic anemia. CD8+CD57+ cell expansion had been shown by flow cytometry in patients chosen for sequencing. This clonotype was counted ten times or more. Trimming cost V 5 bases and J 7 bases, with 18 bases left between them. The CDR3 loop spans 14 amino acids. From germline, CDR1 is LGHNT and CDR2 FRNRAP. Genomic DNA was employed as the template in profiling TCR beta VDJ and CDR3. TCRdb redid the calling of the reads with MiXCR, one entry per CDR3 protein. The sample records 150,000 to 200,000 distinct CDR3 sequences, around 52% being singletons.

The chain employs TRBV12-5 and TRBJ2-7, with D unresolved. Material for sequencing was sorted CD4+, CD8+, or CD8+CD57+ T cells (not recorded which) from PBMCs. The clonotype was recovered from a human donor with aplastic anemia. DNA of the CDR3: TGTGCTAGTGGTCCTCTGGCAGGCGTGAAGGAGCAGTACTTC. This encodes CASGPLAGVKEQYF.